This passage covers 3 T cell receptor beta chains from one sample sequenced in a study of blood T cell repertoires in COVID-19. Produced via immunoSEQ multiplex PCR; TCRdb's table is partial and in-frame only. The data contain about 71,000 clones, just over 90% of them seen just once; the ten biggest clones take up about 5.1%. Material for sequencing was peripheral blood. The receptors come from a young woman with acute or convalescent COVID-19.

This chain uses TRBV5-4 with TRBJ1-6; 7 bases match TRBD1. The CDR3 contains 15 residues. V gave up 4 bases and J gave up 6 bases; unmatched junction bases: 7. Germline values: CDR1 SGHNT, CDR2 YYREEE (reference sequence). The CDR3 bases are TGTGCCAGCAGCGTGAGACAGGGCGGTAATTCACCCCTCCACTTT. It specifies CASSVRQGGNSPLHF. Full variable domain (outside the CDR3, taken from reference TRBV5-4 and TRBJ1-6): ETGVTQSPTHLIKTRGQQVTLRCSSQSGHNTVSWYQQALGQGPQFIFQYYREEENGRGNFPPRFSGLQFPNYSSELNVNALELDDSALYLCASSVRQGGNSPLHFGNGTRLTVT.

The chain couples TRBV6-6 to TRBJ1-4; maybe TRBD1 (5 bases). Deletions cut 4 bases from V and 0 bases from J, with 9 bases between. CDR3 length: 15 residues. Germline values: CDR1 MNHNY, CDR2 SVGAGI (reference sequence). CDR3 sequence: CASSSTGPTNEKLFF. CDR3 coding DNA: TGTGCCAGCAGTTCTACAGGACCAACTAATGAAAAACTGTTTTTT.

This clone was seen a single time. The gene calls are TRBV18 and TRBJ2-1, with D perhaps matching TRBD2 (5 bases). This CDR3 has 16 amino acids. Germline CDR1 and CDR2: KGHSH and LQKENI. Trimming cost V 3 bases and J 5 bases, with 17 bases left between them. CDR3 region: CASSPTGRGTNNEQFF. The CDR3 bases are TGTGCCAGCTCACCGACCGGTCGGGGAACAAACAATGAGCAGTTCTTC.